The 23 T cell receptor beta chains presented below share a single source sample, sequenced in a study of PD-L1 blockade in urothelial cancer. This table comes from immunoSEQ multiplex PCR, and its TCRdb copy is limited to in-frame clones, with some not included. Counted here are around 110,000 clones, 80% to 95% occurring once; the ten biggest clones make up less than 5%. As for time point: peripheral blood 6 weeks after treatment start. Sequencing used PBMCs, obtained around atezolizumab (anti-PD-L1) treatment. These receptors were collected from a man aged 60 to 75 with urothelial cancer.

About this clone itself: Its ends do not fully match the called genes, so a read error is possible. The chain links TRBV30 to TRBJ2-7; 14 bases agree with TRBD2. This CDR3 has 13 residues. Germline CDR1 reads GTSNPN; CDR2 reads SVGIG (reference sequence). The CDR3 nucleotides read TGTGCCTGGAGCCCGACTAGCGGGAGGGCCCCCTCATTC. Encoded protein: CAWSPTSGRAPSF.

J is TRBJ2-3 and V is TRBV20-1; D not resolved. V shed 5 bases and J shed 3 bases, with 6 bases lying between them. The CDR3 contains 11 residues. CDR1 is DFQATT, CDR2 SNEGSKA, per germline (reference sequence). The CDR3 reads CSAQRTDTQYF. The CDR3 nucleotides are TGCAGTGCTCAGAGGACAGATACGCAGTATTTT.

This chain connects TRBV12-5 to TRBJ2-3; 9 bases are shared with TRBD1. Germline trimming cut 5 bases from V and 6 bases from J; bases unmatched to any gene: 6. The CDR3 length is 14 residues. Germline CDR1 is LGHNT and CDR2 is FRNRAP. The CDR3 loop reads CASGPGQGTDTQYF. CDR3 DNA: TGTGCTAGTGGTCCAGGACAGGGGACGGATACGCAGTATTTT.

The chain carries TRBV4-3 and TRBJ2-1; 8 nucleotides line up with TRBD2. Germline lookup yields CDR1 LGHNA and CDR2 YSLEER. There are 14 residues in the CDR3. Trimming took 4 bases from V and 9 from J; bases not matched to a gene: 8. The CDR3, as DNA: TGCGCCAGCAGCCTAGAGCGGGAGATCCCTGAGCAGTTCTTC. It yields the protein CASSLEREIPEQFF.

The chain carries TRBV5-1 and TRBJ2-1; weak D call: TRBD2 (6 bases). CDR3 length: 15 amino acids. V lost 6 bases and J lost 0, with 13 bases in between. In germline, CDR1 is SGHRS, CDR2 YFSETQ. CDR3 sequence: CASKLAVSSYNEQFF. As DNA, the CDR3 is TGCGCCAGCAAATTAGCGGTTAGCTCCTACAATGAGCAGTTCTTC.

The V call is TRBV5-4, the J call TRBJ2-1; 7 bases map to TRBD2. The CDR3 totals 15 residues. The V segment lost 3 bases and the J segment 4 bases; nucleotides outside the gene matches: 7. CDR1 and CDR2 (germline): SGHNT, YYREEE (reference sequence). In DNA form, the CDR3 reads TGTGCCAGCAGCTCGGGGGGAGGCGAATACAATGAGCAGTTCTTC. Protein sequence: CASSSGGGEYNEQFF.

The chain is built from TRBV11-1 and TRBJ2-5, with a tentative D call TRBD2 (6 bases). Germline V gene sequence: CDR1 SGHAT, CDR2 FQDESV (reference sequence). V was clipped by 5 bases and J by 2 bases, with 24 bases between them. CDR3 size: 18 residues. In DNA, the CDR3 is TGTGCCAGCAGCCCAGACCGCACCGGGACTCATAAACAAGAGACCCAGTACTTC. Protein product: CASSPDRTGTHKQETQYF. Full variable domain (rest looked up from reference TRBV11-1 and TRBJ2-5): EAEVAQSPRYKITEKSQAVAFWCDPISGHATLYWYRQILGQGPELLVQFQDESVVDDSQLPKDRFSAERLKGVDSTLKIQPAELGDSAMYLCASSPDRTGTHKQETQYFGPGTRLLVL.

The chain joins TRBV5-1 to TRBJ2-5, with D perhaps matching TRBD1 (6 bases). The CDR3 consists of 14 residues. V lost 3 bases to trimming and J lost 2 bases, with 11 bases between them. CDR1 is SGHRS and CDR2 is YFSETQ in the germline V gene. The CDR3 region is CASSSQGLQETQYF. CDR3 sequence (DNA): TGCGCCAGCAGCTCTCAGGGGTTACAAGAGACCCAGTACTTC.

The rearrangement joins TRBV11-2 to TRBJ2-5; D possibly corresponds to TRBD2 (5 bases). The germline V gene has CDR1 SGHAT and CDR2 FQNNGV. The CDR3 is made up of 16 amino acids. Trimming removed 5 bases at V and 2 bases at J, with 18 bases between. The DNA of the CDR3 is TGTGCCAGCAGCCTACCCGGGAACTCAAAACAAGAGACCCAGTACTTC. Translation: CASSLPGNSKQETQYF.

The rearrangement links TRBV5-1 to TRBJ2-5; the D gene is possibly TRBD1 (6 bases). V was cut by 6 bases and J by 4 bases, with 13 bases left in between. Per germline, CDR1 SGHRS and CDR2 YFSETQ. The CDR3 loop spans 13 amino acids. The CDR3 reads CASTPTGTETQYF. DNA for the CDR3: TGCGCCAGCACCCCTACAGGGACAGAGACCCAGTACTTC.

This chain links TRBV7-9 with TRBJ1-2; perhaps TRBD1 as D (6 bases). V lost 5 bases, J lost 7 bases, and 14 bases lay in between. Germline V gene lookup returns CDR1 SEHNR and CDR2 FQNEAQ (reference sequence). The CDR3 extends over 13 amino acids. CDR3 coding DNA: TGTGCCAGCAGCGAGACAGGTCACCGTGGCTACACCTTC. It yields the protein CASSETGHRGYTF.

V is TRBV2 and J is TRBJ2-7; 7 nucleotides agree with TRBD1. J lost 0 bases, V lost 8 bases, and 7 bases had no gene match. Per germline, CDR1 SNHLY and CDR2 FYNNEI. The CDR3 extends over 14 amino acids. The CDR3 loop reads CASGKGQLSYEQYF. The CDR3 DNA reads TGTGCCAGCGGTAAGGGACAGCTCTCCTACGAGCAGTACTTC.

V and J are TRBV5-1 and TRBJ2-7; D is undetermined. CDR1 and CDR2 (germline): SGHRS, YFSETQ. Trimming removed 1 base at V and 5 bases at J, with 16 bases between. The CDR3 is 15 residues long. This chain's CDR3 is CASSLFGNSGDEQYF. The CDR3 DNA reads TGCGCCAGCAGCTTGTTTGGCAATTCAGGTGACGAGCAGTACTTC.

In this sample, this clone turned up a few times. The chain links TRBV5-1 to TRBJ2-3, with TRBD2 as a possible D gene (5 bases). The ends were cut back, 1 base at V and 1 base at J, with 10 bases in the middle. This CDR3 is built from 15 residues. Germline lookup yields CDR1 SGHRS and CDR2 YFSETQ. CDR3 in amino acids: CASSLRGLGTDTQYF. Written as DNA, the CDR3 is TGCGCCAGCAGCTTGAGAGGGCTTGGCACAGATACGCAGTATTTT.

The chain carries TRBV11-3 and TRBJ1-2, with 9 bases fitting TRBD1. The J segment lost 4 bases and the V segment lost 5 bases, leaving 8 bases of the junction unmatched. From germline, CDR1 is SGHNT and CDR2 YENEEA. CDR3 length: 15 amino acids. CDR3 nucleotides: TGTGCCAGCAGCAAGGACAGGGGCCCCTCCTATGGCTACACCTTC. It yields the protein CASSKDRGPSYGYTF.

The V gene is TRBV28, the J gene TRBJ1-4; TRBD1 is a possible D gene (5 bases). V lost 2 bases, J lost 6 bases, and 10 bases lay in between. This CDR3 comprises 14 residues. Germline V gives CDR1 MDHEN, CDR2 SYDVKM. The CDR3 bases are TGTGCCAGCAGTTTAGGGCCAGGGTATGAAAAACTGTTTTTT. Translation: CASSLGPGYEKLFF.

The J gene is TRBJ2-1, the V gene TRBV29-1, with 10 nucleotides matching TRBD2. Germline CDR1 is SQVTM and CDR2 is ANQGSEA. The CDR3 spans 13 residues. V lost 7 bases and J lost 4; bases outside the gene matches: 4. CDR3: CSAGTSEYNEQFF. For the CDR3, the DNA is TGCAGCGCAGGGACTAGCGAGTACAATGAGCAGTTCTTC.

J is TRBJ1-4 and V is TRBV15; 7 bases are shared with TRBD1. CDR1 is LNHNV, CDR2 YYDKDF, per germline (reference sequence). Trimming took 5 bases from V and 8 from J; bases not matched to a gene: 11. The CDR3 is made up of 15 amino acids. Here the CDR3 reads CATSGRQGIKEKLFF. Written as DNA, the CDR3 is TGTGCCACCAGCGGCAGACAGGGAATCAAAGAAAAACTGTTTTTT. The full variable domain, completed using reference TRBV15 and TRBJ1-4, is DAMVIQNPRYQVTQFGKPVTLSCSQTLNHNVMYWYQQKSSQAPKLLFHYYDKDFNNEADTPDNFQSRRPNTSFCFLDIRSPGLGDTAMYLCATSGRQGIKEKLFFGSGTQLSVL.

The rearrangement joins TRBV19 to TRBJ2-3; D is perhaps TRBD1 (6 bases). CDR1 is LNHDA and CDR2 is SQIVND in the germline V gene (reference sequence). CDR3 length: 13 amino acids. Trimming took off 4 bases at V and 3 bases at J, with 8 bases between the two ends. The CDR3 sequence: CASSNRATDTQYF. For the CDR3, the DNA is TGTGCCAGTAGTAACAGGGCGACAGATACGCAGTATTTT.

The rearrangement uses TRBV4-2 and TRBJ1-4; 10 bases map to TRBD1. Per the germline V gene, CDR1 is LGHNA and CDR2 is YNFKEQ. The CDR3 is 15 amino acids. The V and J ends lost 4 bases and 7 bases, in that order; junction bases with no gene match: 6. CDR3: CASSPPGQGSEKLFF. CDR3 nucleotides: TGTGCCAGCAGCCCCCCGGGACAGGGGAGTGAAAAACTGTTTTTT.

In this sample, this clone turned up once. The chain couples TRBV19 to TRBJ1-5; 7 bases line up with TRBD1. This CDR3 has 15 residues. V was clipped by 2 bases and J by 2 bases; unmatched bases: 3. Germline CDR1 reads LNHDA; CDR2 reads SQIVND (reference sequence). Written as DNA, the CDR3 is TGTGCCAGTAGTATACACAGGGGTGGCAATCAGCCCCAGCATTTT. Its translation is CASSIHRGGNQPQHF.

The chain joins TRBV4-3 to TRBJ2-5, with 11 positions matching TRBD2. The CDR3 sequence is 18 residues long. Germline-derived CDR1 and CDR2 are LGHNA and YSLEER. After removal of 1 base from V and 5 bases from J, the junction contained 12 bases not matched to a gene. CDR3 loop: CASSQGIVAGGPGETQYF. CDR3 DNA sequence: TGCGCCAGCAGCCAAGGGATAGTAGCGGGGGGGCCGGGGGAGACCCAGTACTTC.

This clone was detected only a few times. The chain's CDR3 is CASSSGQGEYGYTF. Here the CDR3 DNA reads TGTGCCAGCTCATCGGGACAGGGGGAGTATGGCTACACCTTC. The J gene is TRBJ1-2, the V gene TRBV18; TRBD1 matches 11 bases. CDR1 and CDR2 (germline): KGHSH, LQKENI. The CDR3 has 14 amino acids. V was clipped by 5 bases and J by 5 bases; unmatched bases: 4. Variable domain in full (rest from reference TRBV18 and TRBJ1-2): NAGVMQNPRHLVRRRGQEARLRCSPMKGHSHVYWYRQLPEEGLKFMVYLQKENIIDESGMPKERFSAEFPKEGPSILRIQQVVRGDSAAYFCASSSGQGEYGYTFGSGTRLTVV.